This paragraph reports one T cell receptor beta chain. The antigen is not known. The germline gives CDR1 SGHTA, CDR2 FQGTGA. V trimming: 5 bases; J trimming: 5 bases; junction bases outside the gene matches: 12. This CDR3 spans 16 amino acids. This record belongs to a study of vaccination and CD4 T cells after COVID-19. In the study overall: Two Hispanic individuals were among six male and four female convalescent patients.

The treatment denotes: approximately 11-day PBMC culture with coronavirus spike peptide pools or control peptides (ViraFEST assay). With the Oncomine TCR Beta short-read assay, DNA from cultured CD4+ T cells was sequenced. TCRdb reprocessed the PCR reads via MiXCR and lists one record per CDR3 protein. The data contain about 13,000 distinct CDR3 sequences, about 50% of them singletons. J is TRBJ2-5 and V is TRBV7-3; 9 bases are shared with TRBD2. The sequence was obtained from a human donor who had recovered from COVID-19. Sequencing was carried out using CD4+ T cells from blood, cultured in vitro. CDR3 region: CASSPVAGEALETQYF. The DNA of the CDR3 is TGTGCCAGCAGCCCAGTAGCGGGAGAGGCCTTGGAGACCCAGTACTTC.